Listed here are 29 T cell receptor beta chains from one sample, sequenced in a study of T cell changes during pregnancy in multiple sclerosis. Using immunoSEQ multiplex PCR, the repertoire was profiled, and TCRdb retains in-frame clones only, with some absent. The repertoire holds tens of thousands of clones, with 85% to 95% as singletons. Sequenced here: peripheral blood, sampled before pregnancy. The origin of the receptors is a female donor with multiple sclerosis, enrolled in a pregnancy study.

This clone was found once. This sequence joins TRBV6-5 and TRBJ2-7; D is possibly TRBD1 (5 bases). This CDR3 contains 14 residues. The V and J ends lost 2 bases and 1 base respectively, with 9 bases between them. Germline V gene lookup returns CDR1 MNHEY and CDR2 SVGAGI. This chain's CDR3 is CASSYGGASYEQYF. The CDR3 nucleotides read TGTGCCAGCAGTTACGGTGGGGCGTCCTACGAGCAGTACTTC.

This chain links TRBV30 with TRBJ2-7; 12 nucleotides align to TRBD2. CDR1 GTSNPN and CDR2 SVGIG come from the germline V gene (reference sequence). V lost 4 bases to trimming and J lost 7 bases; unmatched junction nucleotides: 17. This CDR3 comprises 17 residues. The CDR3 reads CAWTLPGLAGRDLEQYF. Written as DNA, the CDR3 is TGTGCCTGGACCCTACCCGGACTAGCGGGAAGGGATTTGGAGCAGTACTTC. The full variable domain, completed using reference TRBV30 and TRBJ2-7, is SQTIHQWPATLVQPVGSPLSLECTVEGTSNPNLYWYRQAAGRGLQLLFYSVGIGQISSEVPQNLSASRPQDRQFILSSKKLLLSDSGFYLCAWTLPGLAGRDLEQYFGPGTRLTVT.

The rearrangement links TRBV4-3 to TRBJ2-7; TRBD2 matches at 8 bases. The V and J ends lost 4 bases and 6 bases, in that order; junction bases with no gene match: 17. Germline V gene sequence: CDR1 LGHNA, CDR2 YSLEER. This CDR3 spans 17 amino acids. The CDR3 loop reads CASSRAALGRALGEQYF. CDR3 sequence (DNA): TGCGCCAGCAGCCGCGCAGCCCTCGGGAGGGCCTTGGGCGAGCAGTACTTC.

The chain is built from TRBV7-6 and TRBJ2-7; a weak D match, TRBD1 (6 bases). Germline V gene data show CDR1 as SGHVS and CDR2 as FNYEAQ. Between the trimmed V and J ends, which lost 5 bases and 3 bases, there was a span of 14 bases. CDR3 length equals 14 residues. CDR3: CASSPQNRVYEQYF. As DNA, the CDR3 is TGTGCCAGCAGCCCCCAGAACAGGGTCTACGAGCAGTACTTC.

The V call is TRBV7-2, the J call TRBJ2-5; 9 nucleotides align to TRBD1. The CDR3 is 14 residues long. Germline V gene data show CDR1 as SGHTA and CDR2 as FQGNSA. V gave up 4 bases and J gave up 4 bases; unmatched junction bases: 4. CDR3 region: CASSSTGGLETQYF. Here the CDR3 DNA reads TGTGCCAGCAGCTCAACAGGGGGCTTAGAGACCCAGTACTTC.

The chain links TRBV7-2 to TRBJ2-7; no definite D call. CDR3 length equals 13 residues. Germline-derived CDR1 and CDR2 are SGHTA and FQGNSA. Between the trimmed V and J ends, which lost 4 bases and 3 bases, there was a span of 10 bases. The DNA for the CDR3 is TGTGCCAGCAGCTCCTTCCTAGACTACGAGCAGTACTTC. It specifies CASSSFLDYEQYF.

The rearrangement links TRBV15 to TRBJ2-3, with TRBD2 matching 12 bases. This CDR3 is built from 16 residues. V lost 1 base, J lost 4 bases, and 3 bases stayed unmatched. Germline V CDR1 and CDR2: LNHNV, YYDKDF (reference sequence). The CDR3 nucleotides are TGTGCCACCAGCAGAGTCCTAGCGGGAGGGCCAGATACGCAGTATTTT. This sequence encodes CATSRVLAGGPDTQYF.

This chain joins TRBV7-9 and TRBJ1-2; D possibly corresponds to TRBD1 (5 bases). The CDR3 is 12 amino acids. Trimming stripped 2 bases from V and 6 bases from J, with 7 bases between. The V gene's germline CDR1 is SEHNR and CDR2 FQNEAQ (reference sequence). The CDR3 region is CASSLTGDGYTF. Written as DNA, the CDR3 is TGTGCCAGCAGCTTAACGGGGGATGGCTACACCTTC.

V and J are TRBV5-1 and TRBJ2-6; maybe TRBD1 (5 bases). The CDR3 spans 16 residues. V dropped 0 bases and J dropped 4 bases, with 11 bases sitting between them. Germline V CDR1 and CDR2: SGHRS, YFSETQ. CDR3 sequence (DNA): TGCGCCAGCAGCTTGGCAGGGCGGTCAGGGGCCAACGTCCTGACTTTC. As protein: CASSLAGRSGANVLTF.

V is TRBV6-1 and J is TRBJ2-3; 9 bases fit TRBD2. Germline V gene data show CDR1 as MNHNS and CDR2 as SASEGT. The CDR3 extends over 16 amino acids. Trimming took 2 bases from V and 2 from J; bases not matched to a gene: 5. The CDR3 reads CASSELLAGNTDTQYF. DNA of the CDR3: TGTGCCAGCAGTGAACTACTAGCGGGTAACACAGATACGCAGTATTTT.

The V and J genes are TRBV5-5 and TRBJ1-2; D remains ambiguous. CDR1 is SGHKS, CDR2 YYEKEE, per germline (reference sequence). This CDR3 contains 13 residues. V dropped 0 bases and J dropped 5 bases, with 8 bases sitting between them. CDR3 DNA sequence: TGTGCCAGCAGCTTGGGGTGGGAGTATGGCTACACCTTC. This encodes CASSLGWEYGYTF.

This clone appeared a single time. This chain joins TRBV4-3 and TRBJ1-2; D possibly corresponds to TRBD1 (5 bases). The CDR3 contains 17 residues. V lost 0 bases and J lost 4, with 18 bases in between. CDR1 LGHNA and CDR2 YSLEER come from the germline V gene. The CDR3 region has the DNA TGCGCCAGCAGCCAAGATGCCCCCCGCGGGACGACCTATGGCTACACCTTC. It is translated as CASSQDAPRGTTYGYTF.

This chain links TRBV7-2 with TRBJ2-1; a possible D gene is TRBD2 (7 bases). V was pared by 5 bases and J by 10 bases, with 27 bases between. The CDR3 has 17 residues. Germline CDR1 SGHTA, CDR2 FQGNSA. The CDR3 DNA reads as TGTGCCAGCAGCCGCGGTAGGGGGGAGGGCCTGTGGGGGGAGCAGTTCTTC. It encodes CASSRGRGEGLWGEQFF.

The gene calls are TRBV6-6 and TRBJ1-1, with D possibly being TRBD1 (6 bases). CDR3 length: 15 residues. Germline V gene lookup returns CDR1 MNHNY and CDR2 SVGAGI (reference sequence). V dropped 0 bases and J dropped 5 bases, with 13 bases sitting between them. The CDR3 bases are TGTGCCAGCAGTTACTCGACCCAGGGGAGTACTGAAGCTTTCTTT. It encodes CASSYSTQGSTEAFF.

The V gene is TRBV19, the J gene TRBJ1-1; D is unresolved. V was cut by 5 bases and J by 0 bases, with 10 bases left in between. Germline-derived CDR1 and CDR2 are LNHDA and SQIVND (reference sequence). This CDR3 is 14 amino acids long. CDR3 loop: CASSLGLLNTEAFF. The CDR3, as DNA: TGTGCCAGTAGTCTCGGACTGTTGAACACTGAAGCTTTCTTT.

A remark on this clone: This specimen includes other DNA sequences encoding the same CDR3. This chain uses TRBV29-1 with TRBJ2-3, with a possible D match to TRBD1 (6 bases). Germline CDR1 is SQVTM and CDR2 is ANQGSEA. Trimming took off 6 bases at V and 0 bases at J, with 13 bases between the two ends. This CDR3 region has 14 residues. The CDR3: CSVDRQASTDTQYF. The CDR3 DNA is TGCAGCGTCGATAGACAGGCCAGCACAGATACGCAGTATTTT.

The genes are TRBV6-1 and TRBJ2-7, with 7 bases identical to TRBD1. The CDR3 totals 14 residues. V shed 3 bases and J 3 bases; nucleotides not matched to a gene: 5. The germline V gene has CDR1 MNHNS and CDR2 SASEGT. The CDR3 sequence is CASSETGFGYEQYF. The DNA of the CDR3 is TGTGCCAGCAGTGAGACAGGGTTTGGCTACGAGCAGTACTTC.

This clone has at least ten counts. The genes are TRBV5-4 and TRBJ1-5; 8 bases line up with TRBD1. The CDR3 sequence is 15 residues long. Germline CDR1 reads SGHNT; CDR2 reads YYREEE (reference sequence). Trimming removed 4 bases from V and 6 bases from J; junction bases left unmatched: 9. The CDR3 nucleotides read TGTGCCAGCAGCCTGGACAGGGAAGTAGGTCAGCCCCAGCATTTT. Its translation: CASSLDREVGQPQHF. The full variable domain, in which reference TRBV5-4 and TRBJ1-5 provide the parts outside the CDR3, is ETGVTQSPTHLIKTRGQQVTLRCSSQSGHNTVSWYQQALGQGPQFIFQYYREEENGRGNFPPRFSGLQFPNYSSELNVNALELDDSALYLCASSLDREVGQPQHFGDGTRLSIL.

The genes are TRBV25-1 and TRBJ2-5; 12 bases are shared with TRBD1. The ends lost 2 bases at V and 4 bases at J; junction bases unmatched: 5. This CDR3 is built from 16 residues. The V gene's germline CDR1 is MGHDK and CDR2 SYGVNS. CDR3 bases: TGTGCCAGCAGTGAAATGGGACAGGGGGCGGGAGAGACCCAGTACTTC. It encodes CASSEMGQGAGETQYF.

The rearrangement uses TRBV5-5 and TRBJ1-1; no clear D gene. The ends were cut back, 4 bases at V and 8 bases at J, with 12 bases in the middle. CDR1 SGHKS and CDR2 YYEKEE come from the germline V gene (reference sequence). CDR3 size: 12 residues. The CDR3 DNA follows: TGTGCCAGCAGCGCCAACAGCGGGGAAGCTTTCTTT. Residues: CASSANSGEAFF.

The rearrangement joins TRBV5-6 to TRBJ2-4, with a possible D match to TRBD2 (5 bases). Germline CDR1 and CDR2: SGHDT and YYEEEE. Trimming took off 5 bases at V and 1 base at J, with 16 bases between the two ends. The CDR3 runs 16 residues. DNA of the CDR3: TGTGCCAGCAGGGACGGGATAGGTCTTGCCAAAAACATTCAGTACTTC. This sequence encodes CASRDGIGLAKNIQYF.

The chain is built from TRBV30 and TRBJ2-1; tentative D call: TRBD1 (5 bases). V dropped 6 bases and J dropped 4 bases, with 10 bases sitting between them. CDR3 size: 12 residues. Germline assignment: CDR1 GTSNPN and CDR2 SVGIG (reference sequence). This CDR3 is CACTGSYNEQFF. CDR3 bases: TGTGCCTGTACAGGTTCGTACAATGAGCAGTTCTTC.

This chain uses TRBV9 with TRBJ2-1; D gene unclear. This CDR3 spans 15 amino acids. The V end lost 1 base, the J end lost 5 bases, and 13 bases lay between the germline ends. Per the germline V gene, CDR1 is SGDLS and CDR2 is YYNGEE. CDR3 sequence (DNA): TGTGCCAGCAGCGTAATAACGACGGGTAACAATGAGCAGTTCTTC. Translated: CASSVITTGNNEQFF. The variable domain in full, with the rest retrieved from reference TRBV9 and TRBJ2-1, is DSGVTQTPKHLITATGQRVTLRCSPRSGDLSVYWYQQSLDQGLQFLIQYYNGEERAKGNILERFSAQQFPDLHSELNLSSLELGDSALYFCASSVITTGNNEQFFGPGTRLTVL.

This chain connects TRBV5-6 to TRBJ2-5; 7 bases fit TRBD1. The J call is uncertain, as TRBJ2-7 better fits the DNA end. Germline V gives CDR1 SGHDT, CDR2 YYEEEE. The CDR3 runs to 12 residues. The CDR3 sequence is CASSQGVYEQYF. The CDR3, as DNA: TGTGCCAGCAGTCAGGGGGTCTACGAGCAGTACTTC.

J is TRBJ2-7 and V is TRBV6-5; 11 bases match TRBD2. The V gene end was trimmed by 6 bases and the J gene end by 2 bases; junction bases not matched to a gene: 3. From germline, CDR1 is MNHEY and CDR2 SVGAGI. This CDR3 is built from 14 residues. The CDR3 reads CASRGTSGPYEQYF. The CDR3 DNA reads TGTGCCAGCAGGGGGACTAGCGGACCCTACGAGCAGTACTTC.

This chain connects TRBV7-2 to TRBJ2-7; perhaps TRBD2 as D (5 bases). The germline V gene encodes CDR1 SGHTA and CDR2 FQGNSA. The CDR3 consists of 13 residues. Trimming shortened V by 4 bases and J by 3 bases, and 10 bases separated the two germline ends. The CDR3 bases are TGTGCCAGCAGCTCGGACTGGCGCTACGAGCAGTACTTC. Amino acid sequence: CASSSDWRYEQYF.

This clone was detected a few times. The chain recombines TRBV5-1 with TRBJ2-7, with 8 bases fitting TRBD1. With 1 base clipped from V and 3 bases from J, the junction kept 6 bases outside the gene matches. The CDR3 is 15 residues long. Germline loops: CDR1 SGHRS, CDR2 YFSETQ. In DNA form, the CDR3 reads TGCGCCAGCAGCTTGCTGGGACAGGCCAACTACGAGCAGTACTTC. Translated: CASSLLGQANYEQYF.

J is TRBJ1-3 and V is TRBV5-4; maybe TRBD1 (6 bases). The germline V and J ends were trimmed by 4 bases and 3 bases, with 14 bases remaining between them. The CDR3 sequence is 15 residues long. Germline V gene data show CDR1 as SGHNT and CDR2 as YYREEE (reference sequence). CDR3 sequence (DNA): TGTGCCAGCAGCCGAGGACAGCAAGATGGAAACACCATATATTTT. It yields the protein CASSRGQQDGNTIYF.

The rearrangement joins TRBV7-3 to TRBJ2-1; 8 nucleotides match TRBD1. The CDR3 length is 15 residues. The germline V gene has CDR1 SGHTA and CDR2 FQGTGA. The J segment lost 4 bases and the V segment lost 4 bases, leaving 6 bases of the junction unmatched. The CDR3 DNA sequence: TGTGCCAGCAGCTCCTACGGACAGGGTTACAATGAGCAGTTCTTC. This sequence encodes CASSSYGQGYNEQFF.